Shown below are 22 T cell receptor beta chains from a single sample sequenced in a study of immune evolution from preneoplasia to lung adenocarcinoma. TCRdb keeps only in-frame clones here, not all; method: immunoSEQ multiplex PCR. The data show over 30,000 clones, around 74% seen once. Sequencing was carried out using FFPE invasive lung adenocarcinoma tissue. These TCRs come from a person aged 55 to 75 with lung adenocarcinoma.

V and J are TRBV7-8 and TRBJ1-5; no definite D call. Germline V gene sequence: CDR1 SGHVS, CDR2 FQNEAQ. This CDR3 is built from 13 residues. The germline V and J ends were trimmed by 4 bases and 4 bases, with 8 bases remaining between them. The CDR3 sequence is CASSSISNQPQHF. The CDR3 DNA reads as TGTGCCAGCAGCTCGATTTCTAATCAGCCCCAGCATTTT. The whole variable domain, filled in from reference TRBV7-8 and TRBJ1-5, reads GAGVSQSPRYKVAKRGQDVALRCDPISGHVSLFWYQQALGQGPEFLTYFQNEAQLDKSGLPSDRFFAERPEGSVSTLKIQRTQQEDSAVYLCASSSISNQPQHFGDGTRLSIL.

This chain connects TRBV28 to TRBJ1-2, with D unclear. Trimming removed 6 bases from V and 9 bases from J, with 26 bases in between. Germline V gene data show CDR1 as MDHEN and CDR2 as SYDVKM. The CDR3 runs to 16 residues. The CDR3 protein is CASSQETYGAHLSYTF. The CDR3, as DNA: TGTGCCAGCAGCCAGGAAACTTATGGAGCACACCTGAGCTACACCTTC.

For the CDR3, the DNA is TGTGCCAGCACCGACTTCTATGGCTACACCTTC. Protein: CASTDFYGYTF. The chain couples TRBV28 to TRBJ1-2; D gene unclear. Germline V gives CDR1 MDHEN, CDR2 SYDVKM. The CDR3 extends over 11 amino acids. V lost 7 bases and J 4 bases, leaving 7 bases between the germline ends.

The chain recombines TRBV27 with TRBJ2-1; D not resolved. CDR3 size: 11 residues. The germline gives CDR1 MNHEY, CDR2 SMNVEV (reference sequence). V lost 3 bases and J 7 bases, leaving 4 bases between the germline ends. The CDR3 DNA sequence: TGTGCCAGCAGTTTGCTGAATGAGCAGTTCTTC. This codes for CASSLLNEQFF.

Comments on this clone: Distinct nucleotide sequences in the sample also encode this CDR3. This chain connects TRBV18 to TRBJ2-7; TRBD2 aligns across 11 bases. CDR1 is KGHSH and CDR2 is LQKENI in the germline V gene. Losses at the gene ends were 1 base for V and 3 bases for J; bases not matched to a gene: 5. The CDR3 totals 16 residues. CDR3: CASSPRPTSGNYEQYF. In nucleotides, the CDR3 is TGTGCCAGCTCACCACGGCCGACTAGCGGGAACTACGAGCAGTACTTC.

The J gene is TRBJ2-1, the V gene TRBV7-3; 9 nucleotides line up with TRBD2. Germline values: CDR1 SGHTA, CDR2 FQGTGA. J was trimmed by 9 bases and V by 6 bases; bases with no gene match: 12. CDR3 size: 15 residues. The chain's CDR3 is CASSPPGLASGEQFF. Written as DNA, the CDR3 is TGTGCCAGCAGTCCGCCGGGACTAGCCTCCGGTGAGCAGTTCTTC. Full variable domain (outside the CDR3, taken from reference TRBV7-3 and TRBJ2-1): GAGVSQTPSNKVTEKGKYVELRCDPISGHTALYWYRQSLGQGPEFLIYFQGTGAADDSGLPNDRFFAVRPEGSVSTLKIQRTERGDSAVYLCASSPPGLASGEQFFGPGTRLTVL.

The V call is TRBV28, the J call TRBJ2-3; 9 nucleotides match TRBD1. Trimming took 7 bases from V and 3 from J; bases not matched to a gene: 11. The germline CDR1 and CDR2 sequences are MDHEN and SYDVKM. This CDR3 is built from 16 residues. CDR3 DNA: TGTGCCAGCACTTCCCCGGGACAGGGAAAAACAGATACGCAGTATTTT. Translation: CASTSPGQGKTDTQYF.

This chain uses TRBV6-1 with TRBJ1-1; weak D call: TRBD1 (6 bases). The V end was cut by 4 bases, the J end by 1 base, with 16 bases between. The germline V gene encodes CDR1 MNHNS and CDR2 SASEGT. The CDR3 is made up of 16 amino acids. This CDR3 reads CASSAGVGGGNTEAFF. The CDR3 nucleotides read TGTGCCAGCAGTGCTGGTGTGGGGGGCGGGAACACTGAAGCTTTCTTT.

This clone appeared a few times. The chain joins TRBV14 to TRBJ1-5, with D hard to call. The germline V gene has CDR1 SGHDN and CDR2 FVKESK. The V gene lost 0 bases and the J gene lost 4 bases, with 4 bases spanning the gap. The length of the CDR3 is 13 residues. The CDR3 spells CASSQDINQPQHF. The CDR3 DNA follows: TGTGCCAGCAGCCAAGATATTAATCAGCCCCAGCATTTT. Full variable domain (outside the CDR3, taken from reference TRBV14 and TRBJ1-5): EAGVTQFPSHSVIEKGQTVTLRCDPISGHDNLYWYRRVMGKEIKFLLHFVKESKQDESGMPNNRFLAERTGGTYSTLKVQPAELEDSGVYFCASSQDINQPQHFGDGTRLSIL.

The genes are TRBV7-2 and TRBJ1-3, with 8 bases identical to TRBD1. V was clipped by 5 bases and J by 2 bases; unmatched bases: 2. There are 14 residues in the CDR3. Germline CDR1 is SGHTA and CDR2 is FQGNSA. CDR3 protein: CASSQQGAGNTIYF. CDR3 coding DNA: TGTGCCAGCAGCCAACAGGGGGCTGGAAACACCATATATTTT.

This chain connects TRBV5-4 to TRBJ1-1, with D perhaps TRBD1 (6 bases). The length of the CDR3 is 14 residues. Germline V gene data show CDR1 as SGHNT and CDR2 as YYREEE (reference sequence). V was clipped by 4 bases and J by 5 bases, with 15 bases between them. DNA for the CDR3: TGTGCCAGCAGCCCCGACAGGCGTGGGACTGAAGCTTTCTTT. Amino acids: CASSPDRRGTEAFF.

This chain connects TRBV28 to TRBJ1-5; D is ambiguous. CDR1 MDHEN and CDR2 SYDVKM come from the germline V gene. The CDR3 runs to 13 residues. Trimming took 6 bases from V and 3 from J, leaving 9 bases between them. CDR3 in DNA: TGTGCCAGCAGGCGGTACGACAATCAGCCCCAGCATTTT. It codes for CASRRYDNQPQHF.

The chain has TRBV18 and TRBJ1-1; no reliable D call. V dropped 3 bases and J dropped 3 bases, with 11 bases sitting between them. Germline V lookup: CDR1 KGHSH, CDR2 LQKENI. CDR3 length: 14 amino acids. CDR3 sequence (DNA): TGTGCCAGCTCACCTTACCGCGGGGACACTGAAGCTTTCTTT. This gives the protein CASSPYRGDTEAFF.

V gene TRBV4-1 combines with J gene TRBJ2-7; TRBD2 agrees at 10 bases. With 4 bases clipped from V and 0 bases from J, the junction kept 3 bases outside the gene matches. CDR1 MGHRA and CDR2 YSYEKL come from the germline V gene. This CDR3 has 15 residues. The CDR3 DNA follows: TGCGCCAGCAGCCTACGACTAGCGGGCTCCTACGAGCAGTACTTC. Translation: CASSLRLAGSYEQYF.

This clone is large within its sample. As DNA, the CDR3 is TGTGCCAGCAGCTTTGACAGTCCCCTCGATGGCTACACCTTC. It encodes CASSFDSPLDGYTF. The chain combines TRBV7-2 with TRBJ1-2; D may be TRBD1 (5 bases). The CDR3 has 14 residues. Per the germline V gene, CDR1 is SGHTA and CDR2 is FQGNSA. Trimming cost V 3 bases and J 6 bases, with 14 bases left between them.

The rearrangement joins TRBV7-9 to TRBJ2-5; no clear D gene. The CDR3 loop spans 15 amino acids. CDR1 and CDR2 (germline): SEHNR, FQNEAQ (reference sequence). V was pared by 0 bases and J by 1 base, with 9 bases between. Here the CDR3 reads CASSLAGRTQETQYF. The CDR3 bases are TGTGCCAGCAGCTTAGCTGGCAGGACCCAAGAGACCCAGTACTTC.

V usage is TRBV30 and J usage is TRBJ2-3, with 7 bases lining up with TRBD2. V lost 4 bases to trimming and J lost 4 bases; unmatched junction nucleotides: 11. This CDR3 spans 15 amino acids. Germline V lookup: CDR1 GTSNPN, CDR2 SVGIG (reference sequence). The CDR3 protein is CAWTRRGGAPDTQYF. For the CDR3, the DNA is TGTGCCTGGACTAGGCGGGGAGGGGCCCCAGATACGCAGTATTTT.

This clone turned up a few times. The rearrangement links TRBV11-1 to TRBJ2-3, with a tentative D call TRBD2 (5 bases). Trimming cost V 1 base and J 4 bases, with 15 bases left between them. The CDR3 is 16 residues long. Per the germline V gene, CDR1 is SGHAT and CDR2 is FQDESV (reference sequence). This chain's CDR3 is CASSLEGSWVADTQYF. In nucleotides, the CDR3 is TGTGCCAGCAGCTTAGAAGGGAGTTGGGTAGCAGATACGCAGTATTTT.

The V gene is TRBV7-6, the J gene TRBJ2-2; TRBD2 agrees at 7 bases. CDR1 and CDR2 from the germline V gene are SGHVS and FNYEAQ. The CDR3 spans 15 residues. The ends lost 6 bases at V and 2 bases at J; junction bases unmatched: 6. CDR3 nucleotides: TGTGCCAGCAGGCCCGGGACTACTAACACCGGGGAGCTGTTTTTT. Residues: CASRPGTTNTGELFF. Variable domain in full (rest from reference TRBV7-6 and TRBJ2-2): GAGVSQSPRYKVTKRGQDVALRCDPISGHVSLYWYRQALGQGPEFLTYFNYEAQQDKSGLPNDRFSAERPEGSISTLTIQRTEQRDSAMYRCASRPGTTNTGELFFGEGSRLTVL.

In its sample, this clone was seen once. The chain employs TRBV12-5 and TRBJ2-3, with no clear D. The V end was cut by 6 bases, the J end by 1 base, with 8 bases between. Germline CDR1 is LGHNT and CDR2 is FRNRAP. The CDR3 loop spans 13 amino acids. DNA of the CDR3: TGTGCTAGTGGGTACAGCGGCACAGATACGCAGTATTTT. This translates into CASGYSGTDTQYF. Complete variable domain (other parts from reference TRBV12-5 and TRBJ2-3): DARVTQTPRHKVTEMGQEVTMRCQPILGHNTVFWYRQTMMQGLELLAYFRNRAPLDDSGMPKDRFSAEMPDATLATLKIQPSEPRDSAVYFCASGYSGTDTQYFGPGTRLTVL.

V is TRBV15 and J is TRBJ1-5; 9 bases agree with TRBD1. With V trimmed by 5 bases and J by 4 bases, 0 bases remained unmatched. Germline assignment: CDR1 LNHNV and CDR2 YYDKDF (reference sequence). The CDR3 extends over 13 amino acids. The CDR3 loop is CATSGQGNQPQHF. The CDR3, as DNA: TGTGCCACCAGCGGACAGGGGAATCAGCCCCAGCATTTT.

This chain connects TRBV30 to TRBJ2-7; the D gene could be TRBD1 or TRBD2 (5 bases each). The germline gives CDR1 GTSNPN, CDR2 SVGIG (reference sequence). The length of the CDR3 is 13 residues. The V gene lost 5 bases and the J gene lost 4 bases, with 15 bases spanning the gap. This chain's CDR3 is CAWGGASNYEQYF. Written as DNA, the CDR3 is TGTGCCTGGGGTGGGGCTAGCAATTACGAGCAGTACTTC.